The 11 T cell receptor beta chains in this list originate from one sample, sequenced in a study of T cells in Graves' hyperthyroidism and ophthalmopathy. Amplification yielded TCR beta CDR3 regions, with RNA transcripts as the source. First-round RT-PCR targeting the TCR CDR3 was performed with the HTBI primer set. TCRdb re-analysed the multiplex PCR reads in MiXCR, keeping a single row per CDR3 protein. The profile shows about 290,000 distinct CDR3 sequences, roughly 19% of them singletons. The sequencing input was blood. These receptors came from a man in his fifties with Graves' ophthalmopathy.

The sample holds a few counts of this clonotype. The rearrangement uses TRBV20-1 and TRBJ2-7; 8 positions match TRBD2. After removal of 6 bases from V and 6 bases from J, the junction contained 19 bases not matched to a gene. Germline loops: CDR1 DFQATT, CDR2 SNEGSKA (reference sequence). The CDR3 totals 16 residues. For the CDR3, the DNA is TGCAGTGCCTACAAGCCGGGGGGGGCCTCCTTTCTCGAGCAGTACTTC. Translating it yields CSAYKPGGASFLEQYF.

With respect to this clonotype: The CDR3 does not end in the conserved phenylalanine or tryptophan, so this is likely a read error. The chain links TRBV7-2 to TRBJ1-1; no reliable D call. The CDR3 length is 13 residues. The V end lost 5 bases, the J end lost 1 base, and 8 bases lay between the germline ends. The germline V gene encodes CDR1 SGHTA and CDR2 FQGNSA. The DNA of the CDR3 is TGTGCCAGCAGCCCCCCGGCGAACACTGAAGCTTTCTCT. It yields the protein CASSPPANTEAFS.

This clonotype was counted only a few times. V gene TRBV29-1 combines with J gene TRBJ1-5, with 9 bases lining up with TRBD1. J lost 5 bases, V lost 8 bases, and 4 bases had no gene match. Germline CDR1 is SQVTM and CDR2 is ANQGSEA. CDR3 length equals 12 residues. CDR3 coding DNA: TGCAGCCCAACAGGGGGCCATCAGCCCCAGCATTTT. This encodes CSPTGGHQPQHF.

V and J are TRBV28 and TRBJ1-1; a weak D match, TRBD1 (5 bases). Germline values: CDR1 MDHEN, CDR2 SYDVKM. The CDR3 runs to 13 residues. Trimming removed 5 bases at V and 8 bases at J, with 15 bases between. The CDR3 loop reads CASSPWTSGEAFF. In nucleotides, the CDR3 is TGTGCCAGCAGTCCATGGACAAGCGGGGAAGCTTTCTTT.

This clonotype was observed many times. V usage is TRBV3-1 and J usage is TRBJ2-7, with 7 bases aligning to TRBD1. Looked up from germline, CDR1 is LGHDT and CDR2 is YNNKEL (reference sequence). The V gene end was trimmed by 4 bases and the J gene end by 2 bases; junction bases not matched to a gene: 8. The CDR3 extends over 15 amino acids. CDR3 sequence reads: CASSPMTGYPYEQYF. The CDR3 nucleotides are TGTGCCAGCAGCCCTATGACAGGGTACCCCTACGAGCAGTACTTC.

The rearrangement joins TRBV30 to TRBJ1-5, with 9 nucleotides matching TRBD1. Germline assignment: CDR1 GTSNPN and CDR2 SVGIG (reference sequence). The V and J ends lost 3 bases and 3 bases, in that order; junction bases with no gene match: 3. The length of the CDR3 is 14 residues. CDR3 coding DNA: TGTGCCTGGAGCCGGGACAGGGTCAATCAGCCCCAGCATTTT. This gives the protein CAWSRDRVNQPQHF. Full variable domain (remainder filled in from reference TRBV30 and TRBJ1-5): SQTIHQWPATLVQPVGSPLSLECTVEGTSNPNLYWYRQAAGRGLQLLFYSVGIGQISSEVPQNLSASRPQDRQFILSSKKLLLSDSGFYLCAWSRDRVNQPQHFGDGTRLSIL.

This clonotype was found many times. The genes are TRBV7-3 and TRBJ2-2, with D uncertain. Germline V lookup: CDR1 SGHTA, CDR2 FQGTGA. There are 16 residues in the CDR3. V dropped 4 bases and J dropped 6 bases, with 18 bases sitting between them. CDR3 region: CASSSPGSLYPGELFF. The DNA for the CDR3 is TGTGCCAGCAGCTCCCCCGGGTCTTTGTACCCCGGGGAGCTGTTTTTT.

This clonotype was recorded many times. This chain joins TRBV15 and TRBJ1-5, with a possible D match to TRBD1 (5 bases). Germline V gene data show CDR1 as LNHNV and CDR2 as YYDKDF (reference sequence). V lost 0 bases and J 0 bases, leaving 15 bases between the germline ends. CDR3 length: 18 amino acids. The CDR3 sequence: CATSRERGSDYSNQPQHF. The CDR3 region has the DNA TGTGCCACCAGCAGAGAGCGGGGGTCCGATTATAGCAATCAGCCCCAGCATTTT. Using reference TRBV15 and TRBJ1-5 for the parts outside the CDR3, the full variable domain is DAMVIQNPRYQVTQFGKPVTLSCSQTLNHNVMYWYQQKSSQAPKLLFHYYDKDFNNEADTPDNFQSRRPNTSFCFLDIRSPGLGDTAMYLCATSRERGSDYSNQPQHFGDGTRLSIL.

This clonotype was recorded a few times. The chain recombines TRBV2 with TRBJ2-1; 9 bases are shared with TRBD2. The J segment lost 0 bases and the V segment lost 6 bases, leaving 12 bases of the junction unmatched. Germline values: CDR1 SNHLY, CDR2 FYNNEI. The CDR3 length is 18 residues. The CDR3 protein is CASRTPAGGRSSYNEQFF. The CDR3 nucleotides are TGTGCCAGCAGAACCCCGGCGGGAGGGCGGAGCTCCTACAATGAGCAGTTCTTC.

This clonotype was detected ten times or more. V and J are TRBV12-3 or TRBV12-4 and TRBJ2-3; D tentatively reads TRBD1 or TRBD2 (5 bases each). Trimming left V 6 bases short and J 2 bases short, with 18 bases between. This CDR3 spans 16 amino acids. The DNA of the CDR3 is TGTGCCAGCAGACCGACCGGTGGGACCCCCACAGATACGCAGTATTTT. Amino acids: CASRPTGGTPTDTQYF.

This clonotype came up many times. V and J are TRBV12-3 or TRBV12-4 and TRBJ1-2; D ambiguous. The CDR3 loop spans 13 amino acids. V was cut by 1 base and J by 2 bases, with 5 bases left in between. The CDR3 nucleotides read TGTGCCAGCAGTTTAGGGGGAAACTATGGCTACACCTTC. This codes for CASSLGGNYGYTF.